The sequence of this T cell receptor beta chain was determined in a study of human T cells and chemical hapten exposure. TCRdb redid the calling of the RACE reads with MiXCR, one entry per CDR3 protein. The table shows 60,000 to 75,000 distinct CDR3 sequences, with around 7% occurring only once. This clonotype was recorded many times. Germline values: CDR1 SGHVS, CDR2 FQNEAQ. This CDR3 is built from 17 residues. The V gene lost 2 bases and the J gene lost 7 bases, with 18 bases spanning the gap. As to time point: pre-sensitization, week 0. The treatment is: therapeutic diphenylcyclopropenone sensitization with weekly scalp DPC.

The input for sequencing was whole blood, taken in connection with sensitization to the hapten diphenylcyclopropenone (DPC). V is TRBV7-8 and J is TRBJ1-6; a weak D match, TRBD1 (6 bases). This TCR was sampled from a woman in her 30s with alopecia areata. Some clones in this sample may be carry-over from other donors' samples. The CDR3 DNA reads as TGTGCCAGCAGCTTAAACCCCTCGACAGGCGCAAATTCACCCCTCCACTTT. This gives the protein CASSLNPSTGANSPLHF.